This T cell receptor (beta chain) originates from a study of blood T cells in healthy people across ages. Through a sample-barcoded 5' primer and a J-beta primer mix, a second PCR was run for about 7 to 12 cycles. A single record per CDR3 protein comes from TCRdb applying MiXCR to the 5' RACE reads. The sample has 600,000 to 1,000,000 distinct CDR3 sequences, 20% to 25% seen once. Germline CDR1 is ENHRY and CDR2 is SYGVKD. The trim removed 4 bases at V and 4 bases at J, leaving 3 bases unmatched. The length of the CDR3 is 13 residues. For this clonotype: Its target is unknown.

General study findings and limits: Long-lived and aged donors differed, with more naive CD4+ cells and higher diversity in the long-lived. No one knew whether donors had CMV, which possibly confounded expanded clonotype changes.

These data were also filed under a second study, of T cells of mothers and their children.

This sequence joins TRBV10-3 and TRBJ1-2; 7 bases align to TRBD1. This clonotype originated in a boy between 10 and 17 years old in good health. Sequencing input: blood. The CDR3 protein is CAISGQGTYGYTF. In nucleotides, the CDR3 is TGTGCCATCAGTGGACAGGGAACCTATGGCTACACCTTC.